This T cell receptor beta chain is drawn from a study of T cell repertoires in cytomegalovirus infection. The overall study: Public TCR beta signatures were indicative of both CMV infection and a matching HLA type.

The CDR3 is 16 residues long. Germline V CDR1 and CDR2: MNHEY, SVGEGT. V lost 2 bases and J lost 3; bases outside the gene matches: 6. The table lists this clonotype with many counts. Its antigen remains unknown. Study-wide findings and caveats: The response measured ex vivo was dominated by TCR beta clonotypes (HLA-C-restricted and CMV-specific). Cumulative public TCR beta family frequency identified carriers of CMV plus the relevant HLA.

TCRdb re-called the reads with MiXCR, one entry per CDR3 protein. The sample records hundreds of thousands of distinct CDR3 sequences, 17% being singletons. Source material: PBMCs. This sequence joins TRBV6-2 or TRBV6-3 and TRBJ1-5; TRBD1 agrees at 8 bases. The source is a human donor in good health (CMV status not recorded). Some clones in this sample may be carry-over from other donors' samples. In nucleotides, the CDR3 is TGTGCCAGCAGTTACCTCCGGACAGGGTACAATCAGCCCCAGCATTTT. It is translated as CASSYLRTGYNQPQHF.